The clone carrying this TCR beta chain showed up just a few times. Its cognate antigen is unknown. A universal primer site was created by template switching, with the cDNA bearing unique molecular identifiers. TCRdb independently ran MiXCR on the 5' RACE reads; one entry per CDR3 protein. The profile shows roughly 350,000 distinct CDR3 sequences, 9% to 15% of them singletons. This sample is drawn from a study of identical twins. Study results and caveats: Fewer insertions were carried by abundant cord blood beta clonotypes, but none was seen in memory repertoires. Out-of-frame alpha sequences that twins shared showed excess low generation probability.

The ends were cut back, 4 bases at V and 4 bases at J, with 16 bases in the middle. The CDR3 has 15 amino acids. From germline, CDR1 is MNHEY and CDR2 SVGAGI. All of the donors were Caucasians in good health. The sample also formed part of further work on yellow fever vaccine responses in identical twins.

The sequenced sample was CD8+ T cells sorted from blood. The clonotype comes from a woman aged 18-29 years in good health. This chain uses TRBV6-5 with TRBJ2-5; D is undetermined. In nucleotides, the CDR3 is TGTGCCAGCAGTTCGAGAGACGGTGATGGAGAGACCCAGTACTTC. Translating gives CASSSRDGDGETQYF.